These 16 T cell receptor beta chains originate from one sample sequenced in a study of T cell repertoires in cytomegalovirus infection. In TCRdb, the reads were re-called with MiXCR into one record per CDR3 protein. This sample carries about 130,000 distinct CDR3 sequences, roughly a quarter of them seen once, and the ten largest clones take about a third. No antigen has been assigned to these receptors. The specimen sequenced was PBMCs, sequenced either directly or after in vitro stimulation (not recorded which). These receptors came from a human donor in good health (CMV status not recorded). Some clones in this sample may be carry-over from other donors' samples.

Only a few counts were recorded for this clonotype. DNA of the CDR3: TGTGCCAGCACCCCCGGGGCCGTGGCGGATACGCAGTATTTT. Translation: CASTPGAVADTQYF. This sequence joins TRBV7-2 and TRBJ2-3; D possibly matches TRBD1 or TRBD2 (5 bases each). CDR1 is SGHTA, CDR2 FQGNSA, per germline. This CDR3 is built from 14 residues. Trimming removed 7 bases at V and 6 bases at J, with 17 bases between.

A few counts support this clonotype. This chain connects TRBV7-2 to TRBJ1-5, with TRBD1 as a possible D gene (5 bases). Germline assignment: CDR1 SGHTA and CDR2 FQGNSA. Trimming shortened V by 5 bases and J by 4 bases, and 12 bases separated the two germline ends. This CDR3 contains 14 residues. CDR3 in amino acids: CASSPPRGNQPQHF. The CDR3 nucleotides read TGTGCCAGCAGCCCCCCCCGGGGGAATCAGCCCCAGCATTTT.

This clonotype was picked up many times. The chain is built from TRBV7-2 and TRBJ1-5, with TRBD1 as a possible D gene (5 bases). The V gene's germline CDR1 is SGHTA and CDR2 FQGNSA. The CDR3 loop spans 14 amino acids. V lost 5 bases to trimming and J lost 2 bases, with 10 bases between them. The CDR3 spells CASSQGIGNQPQHF. CDR3 sequence (DNA): TGTGCCAGCAGCCAGGGAATAGGCAATCAGCCCCAGCATTTT.

This clonotype appeared a few times. This sequence joins TRBV7-2 and TRBJ2-3, with D perhaps matching TRBD2 (5 bases). The germline gives CDR1 SGHTA, CDR2 FQGNSA. The CDR3 sequence is 12 residues long. Trimming shortened V by 5 bases and J by 6 bases, and 9 bases separated the two germline ends. The CDR3 DNA follows: TGTGCCAGCAGCCCGTCGGGGGATACGCAGTATTTT. Protein: CASSPSGDTQYF.

The V gene is TRBV18, the J gene TRBJ2-3; possible D gene TRBD2, 6 bases. CDR1 is KGHSH, CDR2 LQKENI, per germline. Trimming cost V 1 base and J 1 base, with 9 bases left between them. CDR3 size: 15 residues. CDR3 amino acids: CASSPQSSGTDTQYF. For the CDR3, the DNA is TGTGCCAGCTCACCACAGTCTAGCGGCACAGATACGCAGTATTTT.

V and J are TRBV6-5 and TRBJ1-3; 7 bases are a match to TRBD1. V gave up 4 bases and J gave up 2 bases; unmatched junction bases: 8. Germline V CDR1 and CDR2: MNHEY, SVGAGI. The CDR3 totals 16 residues. The CDR3 region is CASSSRQGVAGNTIYF. The DNA of the CDR3 is TGTGCCAGCAGTTCCCGACAGGGAGTCGCTGGAAACACCATATATTTT.

A few counts support this clonotype. The V and J genes are TRBV6-2 or TRBV6-3 and TRBJ2-2; D remains ambiguous. Per germline, CDR1 MNHEY and CDR2 SVGEGT. The V end lost 7 bases, the J end lost 1 base, and 22 bases lay between the germline ends. The CDR3 totals 18 residues. DNA for the CDR3: TGTGCCAGCACCACCCGGCCCACCAGAGACTTGAACACCGGGGAGCTGTTTTTT. Encoded protein: CASTTRPTRDLNTGELFF.

This clonotype was seen more than once but under ten times. The CDR3 nucleotides read TGTGCCAGCAGTTACAGGTGGGGGACAAACTCCGTGAACACTGAAGCTTTCTTT. Protein sequence: CASSYRWGTNSVNTEAFF. V is TRBV6-2 or TRBV6-3 and J is TRBJ1-1; TRBD1 might be the D (6 bases). Germline CDR1 reads MNHEY; CDR2 reads SVGEGT. This CDR3 comprises 18 residues. V gave up 2 bases and J gave up 0 bases, with 19 bases separating them.

The chain couples TRBV20-1 to TRBJ2-2, with D unresolved. The ends were cut back, 7 bases at V and 3 bases at J, with 9 bases in the middle. The CDR3 covers 12 residues. Germline V gene data show CDR1 as DFQATT and CDR2 as SNEGSKA (reference sequence). The CDR3, as DNA: TGCAGTGGGCGGCAGTACACCGGGGAGCTGTTTTTT. Amino acids: CSGRQYTGELFF.

In DNA form, the CDR3 reads TGCAGTGCTATAACAGGGGTGACAGATACGCAGTATTTT. Translated: CSAITGVTDTQYF. V is TRBV20-1 and J is TRBJ2-3, with 7 bases identical to TRBD1. Germline trimming cut 4 bases from V and 3 bases from J; bases unmatched to any gene: 4. CDR3 size: 13 residues. Germline CDR1 and CDR2: DFQATT and SNEGSKA (reference sequence).

The table lists this clonotype with a few counts. The rearrangement joins TRBV5-4 to TRBJ2-1; D uncertain. From germline, CDR1 is SGHNT and CDR2 YYREEE (reference sequence). This CDR3 has 14 residues. Trimming removed 0 bases from V and 3 bases from J, with 7 bases in between. The CDR3 region is CASSLGQIYNEQFF. CDR3 sequence (DNA): TGTGCCAGCAGCTTGGGGCAGATCTACAATGAGCAGTTCTTC.

In this sample, this clonotype turned up a few times. V is TRBV19 and J is TRBJ2-7; 11 bases are shared with TRBD2. Looked up from germline, CDR1 is LNHDA and CDR2 is SQIVND (reference sequence). Trimming cost V 4 bases and J 5 bases; bases outside gene matches: 10. This CDR3 has 16 amino acids. The CDR3 nucleotides are TGTGCCAGTAGTAAACGAACTCTAGCGGGAGGAGACGAGCAGTACTTC. Amino acid sequence: CASSKRTLAGGDEQYF.

This clonotype was picked up a small number of times. The chain is built from TRBV10-3 and TRBJ1-5, with D hard to call. Germline V gives CDR1 ENHRY, CDR2 SYGVKD. This CDR3 is 17 amino acids long. V lost 0 bases to trimming and J lost 6 bases, with 18 bases between them. The DNA of the CDR3 is TGTGCCATCAGTGAGTCGAGGCTTGGTGGTATGAGTCAGCCCCAGCATTTT. The encoded protein is CAISESRLGGMSQPQHF.

The chain combines TRBV6-6 with TRBJ1-1; D unclear. Germline CDR1 MNHNY, CDR2 SVGAGI (reference sequence). The CDR3 consists of 12 residues. With 8 bases removed from V and 3 bases from J, the gap between germline ends came to 10 bases. CDR3 sequence: CASGIGDTEAFF. CDR3 nucleotide sequence: TGTGCCAGCGGTATTGGGGACACTGAAGCTTTCTTT.

This clonotype was counted many times. The rearrangement uses TRBV6-2 or TRBV6-3 and TRBJ1-2, with a tentative D call TRBD1 (5 bases). Trimming cost V 6 bases and J 4 bases, with 15 bases left between them. Germline V gene data show CDR1 as MNHEY and CDR2 as SVGEGT. This CDR3 is built from 14 residues. The CDR3 sequence is CASSPGGFFYGYTF. The CDR3 coding sequence is TGTGCCAGCAGCCCTGGGGGATTTTTCTATGGCTACACCTTC.

The chain's CDR3 is CASRGLRKETQYF. The CDR3 nucleotides read TGTGCCAGCAGGGGACTTCGAAAAGAGACCCAGTACTTC. This chain uses TRBV27 with TRBJ2-5, with D possibly TRBD2 on 6 matching bases. The CDR3 has 13 amino acids. Germline V gene lookup returns CDR1 MNHEY and CDR2 SMNVEV (reference sequence). With 6 bases removed from V and 3 bases from J, the gap between germline ends came to 11 bases.